Following are 8 T cell receptor beta chains from one sample sequenced in a study of cytomegalovirus exposure and HLA in healthy donors. Primers for the PCR totalled 60 Vbeta and 13 Jbeta. Repertoires were generated with immunoSEQ multiplex PCR, while TCRdb's copy carries only in-frame clones and drops some. Among over 45,000 clones listed, about four fifths were seen once. The material sequenced was PBMCs. The receptors originated from a boy aged 5-17 years in good health and CMV-seropositive.

The J gene is TRBJ2-7, the V gene TRBV4-1, with 11 bases lining up with TRBD2. Germline values: CDR1 MGHRA, CDR2 YSYEKL. The V and J ends lost 1 base and 2 bases, in that order; junction bases with no gene match: 4. There are 16 residues in the CDR3. CDR3 residues: CASSQGTLAGAYEQYF. CDR3 DNA: TGCGCCAGCAGCCAAGGGACACTAGCGGGGGCCTACGAGCAGTACTTC.

The rearrangement uses TRBV9 and TRBJ1-1, with D unclear. The V gene's germline CDR1 is SGDLS and CDR2 YYNGEE. The CDR3 is 14 amino acids. Between the trimmed V and J ends, which lost 0 bases and 3 bases, there was a span of 9 bases. The CDR3 sequence: CASSVGLADTEAFF. CDR3 nucleotides: TGTGCCAGCAGCGTAGGACTGGCGGACACTGAAGCTTTCTTT.

Turning to this clone: The sample carries other DNA sequences with the same CDR3. This sequence joins TRBV6-6 and TRBJ1-3; D not resolved. The CDR3 runs 15 residues. CDR1 MNHNY and CDR2 SVGAGI come from the germline V gene (reference sequence). Trimming shortened V by 5 bases and J by 0 bases, and 11 bases separated the two germline ends. Here the CDR3 reads CASSPSRISGNTIYF. Here the CDR3 DNA reads TGTGCCAGCAGTCCGTCGCGGATCTCTGGAAACACCATATATTTT.

The CDR3 region is CASQPSGATQETQYF. Written as DNA, the CDR3 is TGTGCCAGCCAACCGAGCGGGGCGACACAAGAGACCCAGTACTTC. This chain connects TRBV6-1 to TRBJ2-5; 7 bases are a match to TRBD2. The CDR3 has 15 amino acids. Germline lookup yields CDR1 MNHNS and CDR2 SASEGT. V trimming: 8 bases; J trimming: 2 bases; junction bases outside the gene matches: 11.

This sequence joins TRBV7-3 and TRBJ2-1; 13 nucleotides agree with TRBD2. The CDR3 loop spans 19 amino acids. The junction had 12 bases not matched to a gene; V was cut back by 2 bases and J by 5 bases. Germline CDR1 and CDR2: SGHTA and FQGTGA. The DNA for the CDR3 is TGTGCCAGCAGCTTAGGGTCGCTGACTAGCGGGGGGCCTCACAATGAGCAGTTCTTC. This encodes CASSLGSLTSGGPHNEQFF.

The V and J genes are TRBV7-8 and TRBJ2-7; 7 positions match TRBD1. V dropped 6 bases and J dropped 2; count of bases not matched to a gene: 7. CDR3 size: 14 residues. Looked up from germline, CDR1 is SGHVS and CDR2 is FQNEAQ. CDR3 DNA sequence: TGTGCCAGCAGGAAGGGGGCTGAGGCCTACGAGCAGTACTTC. Its protein is CASRKGAEAYEQYF.

The rearrangement joins TRBV5-6 to TRBJ2-1; TRBD1 aligns across 7 bases. The CDR3 totals 17 residues. V shed 4 bases, J shed 4 bases, and the junction held 14 bases outside the gene matches. Germline V gene lookup returns CDR1 SGHDT and CDR2 YYEEEE. This chain's CDR3 is CASSTGQAAVRYNEQFF. CDR3 nucleotide sequence: TGTGCCAGCAGCACCGGACAGGCAGCGGTCCGATACAATGAGCAGTTCTTC.

This chain connects TRBV9 to TRBJ2-7; the match to TRBD2 covers 11 bases. Trimming cost V 2 bases and J 3 bases; bases outside gene matches: 4. This CDR3 comprises 15 residues. CDR1 and CDR2 (germline): SGDLS, YYNGEE. CDR3 nucleotides: TGTGCCAGCAGCGTGGGCGGGACTAGCGGCTACGAGCAGTACTTC. Amino acids: CASSVGGTSGYEQYF.